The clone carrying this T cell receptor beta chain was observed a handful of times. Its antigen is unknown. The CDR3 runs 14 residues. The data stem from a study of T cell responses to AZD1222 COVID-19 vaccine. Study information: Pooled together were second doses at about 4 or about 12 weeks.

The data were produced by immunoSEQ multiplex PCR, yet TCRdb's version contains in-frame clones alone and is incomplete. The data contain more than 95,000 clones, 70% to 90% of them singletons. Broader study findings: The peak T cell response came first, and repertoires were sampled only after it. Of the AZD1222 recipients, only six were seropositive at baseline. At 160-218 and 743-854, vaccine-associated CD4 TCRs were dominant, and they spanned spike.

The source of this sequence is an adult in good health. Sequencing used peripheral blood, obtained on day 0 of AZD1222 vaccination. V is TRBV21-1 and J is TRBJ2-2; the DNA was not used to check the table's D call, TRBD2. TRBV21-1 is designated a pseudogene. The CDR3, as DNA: TGTGCCAGCAGCAAAAGACTAGTTTCCGGGGAGCTGTTTTTT. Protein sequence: CASSKRLVSGELFF.